This paragraph reports one T cell receptor (beta chain). Its antigen is still unknown. TCRdb's copy holds only in-frame clones and misses some; the assay was immunoSEQ multiplex PCR. The sample has approximately 110,000 clones, 87% seen once. This sample was taken from a study of T cell responses to AZD1222 COVID-19 vaccine. Study-wide points: The breadth and depth of Spike-specific TCRs increased once two AZD1222 doses had been given. Donors were mostly white British, more females; clonal diversity possibly underestimated. At baseline, just 5 or 6 AZD1222 recipients tested seropositive. Repertoires were obtained only post-peak T cell response.

The V end lost 3 bases, the J end lost 2 bases, and 14 bases lay between the germline ends. The CDR3 spans 15 residues. From germline, CDR1 is PRHDT and CDR2 FYEKMQ (reference sequence). The sequence derives from an adult in good health. This chain connects TRBV13 to TRBJ2-7, with no clear D. Sequencing was performed on peripheral blood, taken on day 0 of AZD1222 vaccination. The CDR3 DNA reads TGTGCCAGCAGCTTCACCGCGGACGGCGCCTACGAGCAGTACTTC. Translation gives CASSFTADGAYEQYF.